The clone carrying this T cell receptor (beta chain) has a count of ten or more. Its antigen is not identified. This entry belongs to a study of regulatory T cells in long-lasting Graves disease. Study information: Recently diagnosed Graves' patients had received antithyroid drugs for under 3 months.

iRepertoire HTBI primers and Arm-PCR of CDR3 regions built TCR beta libraries. TCRdb called the multiplex PCR reads again in MiXCR, with one record for every CDR3 protein. The table has around 420,000 distinct CDR3 sequences, approximately 15% seen once. General study findings and limits: TRBV28, TRBJ1-2 and TRBJ2-5 were favored in persistent disease.

CDR3 length: 17 residues. The ends were cut back, 4 bases at V and 0 bases at J, with 16 bases in the middle. Per germline, CDR1 SGHNT and CDR2 YENEEA. Time point: newly diagnosed GD, antithyroid drugs for less than 3 months. Generation of the TCR library employed RNA extracted from PBMCs. The data were also submitted as part of a second study, on T cells in Graves' hyperthyroidism and ophthalmopathy. That study adds: When the TCR CDR3 underwent first-round RT-PCR, the HTBI primer set was used.

This specimen consisted of peripheral blood mononuclear cells (PBMCs), obtained at new diagnosis, from a patient treated with antithyroid drugs. This clonotype was obtained from a woman aged 40 to 50 with Graves disease. The chain employs TRBV11-3 and TRBJ2-4; maybe TRBD2 (6 bases). The CDR3 loop reads CASSSLEEGQAKNIQYF. CDR3 in DNA: TGTGCCAGCAGCTCCCTCGAGGAGGGCCAAGCCAAAAACATTCAGTACTTC.